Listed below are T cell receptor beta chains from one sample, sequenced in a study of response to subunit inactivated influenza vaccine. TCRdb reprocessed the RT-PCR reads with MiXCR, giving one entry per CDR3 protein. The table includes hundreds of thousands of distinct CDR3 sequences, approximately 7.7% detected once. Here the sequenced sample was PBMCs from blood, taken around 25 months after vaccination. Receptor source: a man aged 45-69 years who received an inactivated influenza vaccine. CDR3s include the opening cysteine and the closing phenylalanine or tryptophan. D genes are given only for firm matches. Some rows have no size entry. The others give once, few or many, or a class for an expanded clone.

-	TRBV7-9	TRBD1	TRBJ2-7	CASSPTDRGEQYF	TGTGCCAGCAGCCCCACGGACAGGGGCGAGCAGTACTTC
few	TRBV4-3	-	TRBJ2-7	CASSQEIGTYEQYF	TGCGCCAGCAGCCAAGAAATAGGAACCTACGAGCAGTACTTC
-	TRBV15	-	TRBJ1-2	CATSPGTQDYGYTF	TGTGCCACCTCTCCTGGGACCCAAGACTATGGCTACACCTTC
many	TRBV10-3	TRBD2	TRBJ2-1	CAIRGGGPYNEQFF	TGTGCCATCAGAGGCGGGGGACCCTACAATGAGCAGTTCTTC
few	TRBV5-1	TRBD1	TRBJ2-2	CASSPKDRGLLPNTGELFF	TGCGCCAGCAGCCCCAAGGACAGGGGGCTCCTCCCGAACACCGGGGAGCTGTTTTTT
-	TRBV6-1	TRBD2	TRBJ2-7	CASTPRRLAGFSYEQYF	TGTGCCAGCACTCCCCGCCGGCTAGCGGGGTTTAGTTACGAGCAGTACTTC
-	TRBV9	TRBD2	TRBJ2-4	CVSSPRDYSLFQYF	TGTGTCAGCAGCCCCCGGGACTATTCCCTTTTTCAGTACTTC
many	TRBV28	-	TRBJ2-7	CASRPGSSYEQYF	TGTGCCAGCAGACCCGGGAGTTCCTACGAGCAGTACTTC
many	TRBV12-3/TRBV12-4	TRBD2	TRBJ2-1	CASSLLAGAYNEQFF	TGTGCCAGCAGCCTACTAGCGGGAGCATACAATGAGCAGTTCTTC
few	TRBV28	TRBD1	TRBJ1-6	CASRRQGGYNSPLHF	TGTGCCAGCAGAAGACAGGGGGGATATAATTCACCCCTCCACTTT
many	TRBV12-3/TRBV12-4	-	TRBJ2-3	CASSFGGTDTQYF	TGTGCCAGCAGTTTCGGAGGTACAGATACGCAGTATTTT
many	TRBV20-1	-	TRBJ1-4	CSAVFLGEKLFF	TGCAGTGCCGTGTTCTTGGGTGAAAAACTGTTTTTT
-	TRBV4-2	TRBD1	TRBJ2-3	CASSHTGTGGTDTQYF	TGTGCCAGCAGCCACACCGGGACAGGGGGCACAGATACGCAGTATTTT
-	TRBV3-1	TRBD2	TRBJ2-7	CASSQGLAGVEQYF	TGTGCCAGCAGCCAAGGACTAGCGGGAGTGGAGCAGTACTTC
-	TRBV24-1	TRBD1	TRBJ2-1	CATGGTGDYNEQFF	TGTGCCACCGGGGGGACAGGGGATTACAATGAGCAGTTCTTC
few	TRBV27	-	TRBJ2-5	CASSLLGGREVETQYF	TGTGCCAGCAGTTTATTGGGGGGGCGCGAAGTCGAGACCCAGTACTTC
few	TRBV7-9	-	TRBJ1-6	CASSPFTGGNSPLHF	TGTGCCAGCAGCCCATTTACCGGCGGTAATTCACCCCTCCACTTT
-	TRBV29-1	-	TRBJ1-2	CSVQGTYGYTF	TGCAGCGTTCAGGGTACTTATGGCTACACCTTC
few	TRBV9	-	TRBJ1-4	CASSSSTALNEKLFF	TGTGCCAGCAGCTCTTCGACAGCCCTTAATGAAAAACTGTTTTTT
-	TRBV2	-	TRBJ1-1	CASSETMPNTEAFF	TGTGCCAGCAGTGAAACTATGCCCAACACTGAAGCTTTCTTT
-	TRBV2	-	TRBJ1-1	CASTWGRNTEAFF	TGTGCCAGCACTTGGGGTCGGAACACTGAAGCTTTCTTT
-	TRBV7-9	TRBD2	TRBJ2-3	CASSLGSAGGPVDTQYF	TGTGCCAGCAGCTTAGGCTCAGCGGGGGGGCCGGTGGATACGCAGTATTTT
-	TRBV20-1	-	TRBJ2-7	CSAREQLRSSYEQYF	TGCAGTGCTAGAGAGCAGTTAAGGAGCTCCTACGAGCAGTACTTC
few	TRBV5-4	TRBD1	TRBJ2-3	CASSLPRTGGADTQYF	TGTGCCAGCAGCTTGCCAAGGACAGGGGGCGCAGATACGCAGTATTTT
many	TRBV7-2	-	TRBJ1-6	CASSPDMGGIGSPLHF	TGTGCCAGCAGCCCCGACATGGGAGGGATCGGTTCACCCCTCCACTTT
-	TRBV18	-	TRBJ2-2	CASSLGDLTNTGELFF	TGTGCCAGCTCACTAGGGGACTTGACGAACACCGGGGAGCTGTTTTTT
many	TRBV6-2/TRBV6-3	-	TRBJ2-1	CASLGANEQFF	TGTGCCAGCTTGGGGGCCAATGAGCAGTTCTTC
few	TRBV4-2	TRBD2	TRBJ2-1	CASGVLAGGKTYNEQFF	TGTGCCAGCGGGGTACTAGCGGGGGGGAAAACCTACAATGAGCAGTTCTTC
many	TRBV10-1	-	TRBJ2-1	CASSRLSSYNEQFF	TGCGCCAGCTCCAGACTCTCTTCCTACAATGAGCAGTTCTTC
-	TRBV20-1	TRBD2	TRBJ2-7	CSASVDWASGRAPHEQYF	TGCAGTGCTAGTGTCGATTGGGCTAGCGGGAGGGCCCCCCACGAGCAGTACTTC
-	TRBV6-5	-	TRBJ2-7	CASSSRQRFAYEQYF	TGTGCCAGCAGTTCACGACAGCGGTTCGCCTACGAGCAGTACTTC
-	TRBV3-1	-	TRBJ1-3	CASSPFEGGRTSGNTIYF	TGTGCCAGCAGCCCGTTCGAGGGGGGACGAACCTCTGGAAACACCATATATTTT
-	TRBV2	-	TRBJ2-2	CASTMTRTGELFF	TGTGCCAGCACTATGACCAGGACCGGGGAGCTGTTTTTT
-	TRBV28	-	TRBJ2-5	CASTGGRETQYF	TGTGCCAGCACCGGCGGTAGAGAGACCCAGTACTTC
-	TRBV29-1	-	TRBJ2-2	CSVELGLSANTGELFF	TGCAGCGTTGAATTAGGACTTTCCGCCAACACCGGGGAGCTGTTTTTT